What follows are 10 T cell receptor beta chains derived from one specimen sequenced in a study of control samples from healthy donors and cancer patients. Assay used: immunoSEQ multiplex PCR; TCRdb lists only in-frame clones, some missing. The sample carries more than 50,000 clones, roughly 88% recorded once. Sequenced sample: blood. Receptors were obtained from a man aged 45 to 65 in good health.

The chain joins TRBV3-1 (or the pseudogene TRBV3-2) to TRBJ2-7; 8 bases map to TRBD1. The length of the CDR3 is 15 residues. V gave up 2 bases and J gave up 3 bases; unmatched junction bases: 6. Germline CDR1 is LGHDT and CDR2 is YNNKEL (reference sequence). In nucleotides, the CDR3 is TGTGCCAGCAGCCAAAATGGACAGGGATACTACGAGCAGTACTTC. It codes for CASSQNGQGYYEQYF.

The chain recombines TRBV18 with TRBJ2-1, with TRBD2 matching 7 bases. Germline CDR1 and CDR2: KGHSH and LQKENI. This CDR3 comprises 17 residues. V dropped 3 bases and J dropped 7; count of bases not matched to a gene: 15. CDR3 in DNA: TGTGCCAGCTCACCTCCAATGCGCGCGGGAGTGTTTAATGAGCAGTTCTTC. As protein: CASSPPMRAGVFNEQFF.

This chain uses TRBV27 with TRBJ2-7; D gene unclear. The V end was cut by 3 bases, the J end by 3 bases, with 9 bases between. Germline V gene lookup returns CDR1 MNHEY and CDR2 SMNVEV (reference sequence). This CDR3 contains 13 residues. The CDR3 coding sequence is TGTGCCAGCAGTTTTACGATGGGCTACGAGCAGTACTTC. The encoded protein is CASSFTMGYEQYF.

The chain couples TRBV29-1 to TRBJ1-5; D ambiguous. V dropped 6 bases and J dropped 5 bases, with 11 bases sitting between them. This CDR3 region has 12 residues. Germline CDR1 SQVTM, CDR2 ANQGSEA. As DNA, the CDR3 is TGCAGCGTAGCTGAGGCTCATCAGCCCCAGCATTTT. Encoded protein: CSVAEAHQPQHF.

This chain uses TRBV28 with TRBJ2-7; 11 bases match TRBD2. In germline, CDR1 is MDHEN, CDR2 SYDVKM. V gave up 2 bases and J gave up 5 bases; unmatched junction bases: 5. CDR3 length equals 15 residues. The DNA for the CDR3 is TGTGCCAGCAGTTTAGCTAGCGGGAGGACCCACGAGCAGTACTTC. It specifies CASSLASGRTHEQYF.

The rearrangement joins TRBV5-1 to TRBJ2-5; TRBD2 matches 12 bases. V lost 4 bases, J lost 3 bases, and 1 base stayed unmatched. The CDR3 extends over 14 amino acids. The germline V gene has CDR1 SGHRS and CDR2 YFSETQ. CDR3 bases: TGCGCCAGCAGCAGGACTAGCGGGAAAGAGACCCAGTACTTC. It codes for CASSRTSGKETQYF. The entire variable domain, with the rest obtained from reference TRBV5-1 and TRBJ2-5, is as follows: KAGVTQTPRYLIKTRGQQVTLSCSPISGHRSVSWYQQTPGQGLQFLFEYFSETQRNKGNFPGRFSGRQFSNSRSEMNVSTLELGDSALYLCASSRTSGKETQYFGPGTRLLVL.

In nucleotides, the CDR3 is TGTGCCAGCAGCGTCGGACAAGGGGGCAATGAGCAGTTCTTC. Encoded protein: CASSVGQGGNEQFF. This chain joins TRBV6-5 and TRBJ2-1; a weak D match, TRBD1 (6 bases). V was cut by 6 bases and J by 6 bases, with 15 bases left in between. This CDR3 region has 14 residues. Germline V lookup: CDR1 MNHEY, CDR2 SVGAGI.

The chain couples TRBV7-3 to TRBJ1-1; TRBD1 is a possible D gene (5 bases). Per the germline V gene, CDR1 is SGHTA and CDR2 is FQGTGA. V was cut by 5 bases and J by 4 bases, with 17 bases left in between. The CDR3 is made up of 15 amino acids. The CDR3 coding sequence is TGTGCCAGCAGCCAGACCCTGGGGGTTACCACTGAAGCTTTCTTT. The encoded protein is CASSQTLGVTTEAFF.

This rearrangement joins TRBV7-8 to TRBJ1-3; D possibly corresponds to TRBD1 (5 bases). The germline V gene encodes CDR1 SGHVS and CDR2 FQNEAQ. This CDR3 contains 14 residues. Trimming pared 7 bases from V and 8 bases from J, leaving 18 bases between. The CDR3 spells CASTRDLLWDTIYF. In DNA form, the CDR3 reads TGTGCCAGCACCAGGGACCTGCTTTGGGACACCATATATTTT.

The chain couples TRBV10-2 to TRBJ2-7; TRBD2 might be the D (6 bases). The CDR3 has 13 residues. Trimming removed 2 bases from V and 6 bases from J, with 11 bases in between. The germline V gene encodes CDR1 WSHSY and CDR2 SAAADI. The CDR3 DNA follows: TGCGCCAGCAGTGAGCTAGCGACGGGCGAGCAGTACTTC. Amino acids: CASSELATGEQYF.